This entry is about one TCR beta chain. The sample originates from a study of human T cells and chemical hapten exposure. Study context: Donors were sensitized with 2% DPC on the upper inner arm.

In the authors' methods: Sample TCR totals centred on a median of around 92,000, ranging roughly 20,000 to 690,600. In TCRdb, the RACE reads were re-called with MiXCR into one record per CDR3 protein. The V and J calls and clone size come from TCRdb's table, not from the authors' own analysis. The data show approximately 120,000 distinct CDR3 sequences, 9% to 9.5% seen once. Indicated time point: patch test 2, 6 weeks after DPC sensitization. The sample's treatment: therapeutic diphenylcyclopropenone sensitization with weekly scalp DPC. Alopecia patients between 18 and 70 years old and suitable for DPC were used as donors. The sequence derives from a woman aged 40 to 50 with alopecia areata. Some clones in this sample may be carry-over from other donors' samples. Sequenced material: whole blood, taken in connection with sensitization to the hapten diphenylcyclopropenone (DPC).

The CDR3 DNA is TGCGCCAGCAGCCAAGCAACCCGGGGGAGATACCAAGAGACCCAGTACTTC. Protein sequence: CASSQATRGRYQETQYF. The V and J genes are TRBV4-3 and TRBJ2-5; TRBD2 might be the D (6 bases). Per the germline V gene, CDR1 is LGHNA and CDR2 is YSLEER. The germline V and J ends were trimmed by 1 base and 0 bases, with 15 bases remaining between them. The CDR3 contains 17 residues.